This TCR beta chain derives from a study of cytomegalovirus exposure and HLA in healthy donors. This clone was observed a few times. Antigen: not known. There are 14 residues in the CDR3. V shed 5 bases and J shed 2 bases, with 13 bases lying between them. The germline gives CDR1 SGHVS, CDR2 FNYEAQ. Study-wide results and caveats: Confirmation in vitro established that three CMV-associated chains were specific for CMV antigens.

Profiling relied on immunoSEQ multiplex PCR, and the TCRdb table lists in-frame clones only, not all of them. This repertoire shows about 360,000 clones, about nine tenths found once; its top ten account for roughly 0.8%. This clonotype originated in a woman under 30 in good health and CMV-seronegative. Input material: PBMCs. V is TRBV7-6 and J is TRBJ2-7; D is undetermined. Written as DNA, the CDR3 is TGTGCCAGCAGCCCTACGGCCAGCGCCTACGAGCAGTACTTC. Amino acids: CASSPTASAYEQYF.